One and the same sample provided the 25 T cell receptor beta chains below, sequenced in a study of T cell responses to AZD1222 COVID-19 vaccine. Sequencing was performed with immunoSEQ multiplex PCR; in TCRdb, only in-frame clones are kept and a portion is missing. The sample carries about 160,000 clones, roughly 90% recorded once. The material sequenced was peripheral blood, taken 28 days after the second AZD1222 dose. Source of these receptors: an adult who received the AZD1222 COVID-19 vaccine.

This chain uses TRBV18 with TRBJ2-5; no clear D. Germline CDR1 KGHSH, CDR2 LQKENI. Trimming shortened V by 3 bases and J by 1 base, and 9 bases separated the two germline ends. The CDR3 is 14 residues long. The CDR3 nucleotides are TGTGCCAGCTCACCGCCCAACGGCCAAGAGACCCAGTACTTC. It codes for CASSPPNGQETQYF.

In DNA form, the CDR3 reads TGTGCCAGCAGCTTCACAGGGGCCTATGGCTACACCTTC. Its protein product is CASSFTGAYGYTF. The chain couples TRBV9 to TRBJ1-2; 7 bases are a match to TRBD1. The length of the CDR3 is 13 residues. Trimming cost V 4 bases and J 4 bases; bases outside gene matches: 4. In germline, CDR1 is SGDLS, CDR2 YYNGEE.

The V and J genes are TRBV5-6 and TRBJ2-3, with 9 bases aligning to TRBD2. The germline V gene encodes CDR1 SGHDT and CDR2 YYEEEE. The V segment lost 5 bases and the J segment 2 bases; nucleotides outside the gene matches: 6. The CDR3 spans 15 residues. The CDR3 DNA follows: TGTGCCAGCAGTCCGCTAGCGGGGTCCACAGATACGCAGTATTTT. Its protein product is CASSPLAGSTDTQYF.

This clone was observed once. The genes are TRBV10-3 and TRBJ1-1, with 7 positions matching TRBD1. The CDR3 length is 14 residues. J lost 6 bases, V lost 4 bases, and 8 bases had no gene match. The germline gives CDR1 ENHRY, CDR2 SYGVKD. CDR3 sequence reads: CAISAETGRAEAFF. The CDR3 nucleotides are TGTGCCATCAGTGCGGAGACAGGGAGGGCTGAAGCTTTCTTT.

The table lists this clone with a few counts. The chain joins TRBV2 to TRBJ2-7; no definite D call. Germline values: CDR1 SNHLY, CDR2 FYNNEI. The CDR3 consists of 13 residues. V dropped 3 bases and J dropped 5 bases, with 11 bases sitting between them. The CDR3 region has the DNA TGTGCCAGCAGTGATCAAGGGTCTAACGAGCAGTACTTC. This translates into CASSDQGSNEQYF.

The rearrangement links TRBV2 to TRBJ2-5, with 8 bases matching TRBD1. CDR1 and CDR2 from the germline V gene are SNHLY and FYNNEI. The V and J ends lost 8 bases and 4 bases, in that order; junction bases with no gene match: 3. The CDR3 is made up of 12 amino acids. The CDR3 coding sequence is TGTGCCAGCCGGACAGGGTTAGAGACCCAGTACTTC. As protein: CASRTGLETQYF.

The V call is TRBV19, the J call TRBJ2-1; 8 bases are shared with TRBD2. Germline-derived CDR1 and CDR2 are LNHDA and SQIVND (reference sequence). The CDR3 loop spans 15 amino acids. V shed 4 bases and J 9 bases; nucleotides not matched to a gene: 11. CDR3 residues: CASSTILSGSAEQFF. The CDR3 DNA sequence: TGTGCCAGTAGTACCATTTTGAGCGGGAGTGCTGAGCAGTTCTTC.

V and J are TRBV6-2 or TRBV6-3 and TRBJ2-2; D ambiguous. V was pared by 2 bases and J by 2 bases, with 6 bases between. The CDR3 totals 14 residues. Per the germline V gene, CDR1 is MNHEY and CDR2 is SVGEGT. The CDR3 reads CASSYATNTGELFF. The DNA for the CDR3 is TGTGCCAGCAGTTACGCCACCAACACCGGGGAGCTGTTTTTT.

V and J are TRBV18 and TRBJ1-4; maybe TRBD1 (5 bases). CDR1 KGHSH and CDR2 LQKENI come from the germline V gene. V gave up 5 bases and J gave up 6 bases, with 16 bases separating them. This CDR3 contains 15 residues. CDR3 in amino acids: CASSTIRGGDEKLFF. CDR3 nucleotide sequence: TGTGCCAGCTCAACAATCCGGGGGGGTGATGAAAAACTGTTTTTT.

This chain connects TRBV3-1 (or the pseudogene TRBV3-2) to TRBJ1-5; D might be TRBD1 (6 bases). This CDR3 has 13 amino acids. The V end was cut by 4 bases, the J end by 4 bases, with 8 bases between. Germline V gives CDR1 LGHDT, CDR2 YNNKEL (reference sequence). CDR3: CASSRQGNQPQHF. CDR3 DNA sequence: TGTGCCAGCAGCCGGCAGGGGAATCAGCCCCAGCATTTT.

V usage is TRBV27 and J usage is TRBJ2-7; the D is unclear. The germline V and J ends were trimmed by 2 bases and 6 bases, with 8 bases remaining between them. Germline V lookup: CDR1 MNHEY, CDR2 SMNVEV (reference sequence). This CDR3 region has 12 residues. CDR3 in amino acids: CASSLDFTEQYF. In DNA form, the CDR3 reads TGTGCCAGCAGTTTAGACTTTACCGAGCAGTACTTC.

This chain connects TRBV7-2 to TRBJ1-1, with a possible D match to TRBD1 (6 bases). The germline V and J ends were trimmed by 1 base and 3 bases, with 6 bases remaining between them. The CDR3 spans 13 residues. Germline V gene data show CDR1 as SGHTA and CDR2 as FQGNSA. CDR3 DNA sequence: TGTGCCAGCAGCTTAGGGGGGCACACTGAAGCTTTCTTT. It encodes CASSLGGHTEAFF.

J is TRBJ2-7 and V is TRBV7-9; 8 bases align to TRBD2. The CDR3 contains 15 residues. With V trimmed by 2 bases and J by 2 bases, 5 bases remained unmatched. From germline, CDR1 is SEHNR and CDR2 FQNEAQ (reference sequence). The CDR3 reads CASSLTAGGAYEQYF. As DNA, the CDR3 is TGTGCCAGCAGCTTAACGGCGGGAGGTGCCTACGAGCAGTACTTC.

CDR3 amino acids: CASTNQTDRGKRYSNQPQHF. The CDR3 DNA is TGTGCCAGCACCAATCAAACCGACAGGGGCAAAAGGTATAGCAATCAGCCCCAGCATTTT. This chain joins TRBV27 and TRBJ1-5; TRBD1 matches at 8 bases. Trimming took 7 bases from V and 0 from J; bases not matched to a gene: 20. CDR3 size: 20 residues. CDR1 and CDR2 (germline): MNHEY, SMNVEV (reference sequence).

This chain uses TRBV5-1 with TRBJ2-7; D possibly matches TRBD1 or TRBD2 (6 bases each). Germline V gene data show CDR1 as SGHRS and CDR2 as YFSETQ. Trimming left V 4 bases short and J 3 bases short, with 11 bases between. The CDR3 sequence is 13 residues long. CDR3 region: CASSHRGDYEQYF. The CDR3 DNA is TGCGCCAGCAGCCATAGGGGGGACTACGAGCAGTACTTC.

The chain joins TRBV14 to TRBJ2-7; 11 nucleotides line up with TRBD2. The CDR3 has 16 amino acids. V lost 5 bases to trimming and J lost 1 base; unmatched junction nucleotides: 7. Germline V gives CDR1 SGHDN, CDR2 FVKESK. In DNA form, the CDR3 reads TGTGCCAGCAGCAAGACTAGCGGGACGTGGTCCTACGAGCAGTACTTC. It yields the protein CASSKTSGTWSYEQYF.

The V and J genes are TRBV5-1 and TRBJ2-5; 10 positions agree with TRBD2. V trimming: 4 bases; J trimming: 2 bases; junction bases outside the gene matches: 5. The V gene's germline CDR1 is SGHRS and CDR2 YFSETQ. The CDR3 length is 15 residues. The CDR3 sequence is CASSGTSGMQETQYF. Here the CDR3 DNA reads TGCGCCAGCAGCGGAACTAGCGGGATGCAAGAGACCCAGTACTTC.

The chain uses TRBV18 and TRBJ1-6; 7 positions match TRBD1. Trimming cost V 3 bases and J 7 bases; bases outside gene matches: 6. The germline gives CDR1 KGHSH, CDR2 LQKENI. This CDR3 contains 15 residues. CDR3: CASSPSTGINSPLHF. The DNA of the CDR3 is TGTGCCAGCTCACCCTCGACAGGGATCAATTCACCCCTCCACTTT. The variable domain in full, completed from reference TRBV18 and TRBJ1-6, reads NAGVMQNPRHLVRRRGQEARLRCSPMKGHSHVYWYRQLPEEGLKFMVYLQKENIIDESGMPKERFSAEFPKEGPSILRIQQVVRGDSAAYFCASSPSTGINSPLHFGNGTRLTVT.

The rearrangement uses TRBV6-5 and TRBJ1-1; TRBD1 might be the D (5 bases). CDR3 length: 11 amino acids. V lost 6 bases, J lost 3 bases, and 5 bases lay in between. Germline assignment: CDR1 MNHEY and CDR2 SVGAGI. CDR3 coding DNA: TGTGCCAGCAGACAGGACACTGAAGCTTTCTTT. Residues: CASRQDTEAFF.

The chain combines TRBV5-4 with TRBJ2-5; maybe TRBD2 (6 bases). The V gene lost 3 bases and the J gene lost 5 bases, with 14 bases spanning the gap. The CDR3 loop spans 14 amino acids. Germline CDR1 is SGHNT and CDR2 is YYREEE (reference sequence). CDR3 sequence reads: CASSSYGSPETQYF. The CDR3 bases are TGTGCCAGCAGCTCTTACGGGAGTCCGGAGACCCAGTACTTC.

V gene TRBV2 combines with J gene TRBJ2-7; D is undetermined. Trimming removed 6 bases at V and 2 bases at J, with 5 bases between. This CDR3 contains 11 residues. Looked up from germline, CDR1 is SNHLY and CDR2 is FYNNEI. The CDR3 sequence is CASRIPYEQYF. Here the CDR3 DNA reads TGTGCCAGCAGGATCCCCTACGAGCAGTACTTC.

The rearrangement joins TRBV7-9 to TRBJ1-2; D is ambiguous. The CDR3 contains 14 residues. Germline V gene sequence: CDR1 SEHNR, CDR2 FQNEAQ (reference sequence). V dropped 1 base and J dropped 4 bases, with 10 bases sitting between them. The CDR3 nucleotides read TGTGCCAGCAGCTTAGGTCAGGTTTCCTATGGCTACACCTTC. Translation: CASSLGQVSYGYTF.

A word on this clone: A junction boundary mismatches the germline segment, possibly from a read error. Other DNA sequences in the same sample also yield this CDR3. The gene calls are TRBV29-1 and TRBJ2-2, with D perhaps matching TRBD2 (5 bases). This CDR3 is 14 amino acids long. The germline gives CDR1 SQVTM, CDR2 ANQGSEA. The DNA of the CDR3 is TGCAGCGTTCTTAACAGATTCTCCTCCGGGGAACTGTTTTTT. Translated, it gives CSVLNRFSSGELFF.

Written as DNA, the CDR3 is TGTGCCAGCAGCCAAGGTACGGCTACCTACGAGCAGTACTTC. Encoded protein: CASSQGTATYEQYF. This chain joins TRBV3-1 (or the pseudogene TRBV3-2) and TRBJ2-7; D unresolved. Germline V gene lookup returns CDR1 LGHDT and CDR2 YNNKEL (reference sequence). CDR3 length equals 14 residues. V was clipped by 1 base and J by 2 bases, with 9 bases between them.

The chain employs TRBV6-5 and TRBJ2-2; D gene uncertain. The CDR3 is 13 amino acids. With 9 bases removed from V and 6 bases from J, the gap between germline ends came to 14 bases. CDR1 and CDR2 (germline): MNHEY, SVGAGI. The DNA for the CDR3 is TGTGCCAGTAGTCCCCCGTGGTCCGGGGAGCTGTTTTTT. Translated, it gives CASSPPWSGELFF.